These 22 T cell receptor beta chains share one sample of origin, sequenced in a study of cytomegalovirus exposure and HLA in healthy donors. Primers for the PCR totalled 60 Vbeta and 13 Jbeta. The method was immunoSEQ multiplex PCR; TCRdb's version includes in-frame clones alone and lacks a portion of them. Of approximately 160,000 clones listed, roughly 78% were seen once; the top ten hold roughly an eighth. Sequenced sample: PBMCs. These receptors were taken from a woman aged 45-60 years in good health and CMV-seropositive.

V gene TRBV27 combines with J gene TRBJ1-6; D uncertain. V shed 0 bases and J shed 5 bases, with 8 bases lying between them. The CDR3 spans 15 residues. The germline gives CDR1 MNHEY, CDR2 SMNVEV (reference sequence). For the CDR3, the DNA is TGTGCCAGCAGTTTATCGAGCGGGAATAATTCACCCCTCCACTTT. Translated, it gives CASSLSSGNNSPLHF.

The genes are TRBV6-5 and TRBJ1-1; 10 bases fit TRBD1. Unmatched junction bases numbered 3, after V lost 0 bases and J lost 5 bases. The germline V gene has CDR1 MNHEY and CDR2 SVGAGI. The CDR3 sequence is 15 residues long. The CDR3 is CASSYSGQGLTEAFF. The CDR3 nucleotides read TGTGCCAGCAGTTACTCGGGACAGGGGCTAACTGAAGCTTTCTTT.

CDR3 bases: TGCGCCAGCAGCTTAATAGCGGGGGGGCCCAACGAGCAGTACTTC. Its translation is CASSLIAGGPNEQYF. The chain links TRBV5-1 to TRBJ2-7; 11 positions match TRBD2. Germline values: CDR1 SGHRS, CDR2 YFSETQ. V was clipped by 2 bases and J by 5 bases; unmatched bases: 6. CDR3 length: 15 amino acids.

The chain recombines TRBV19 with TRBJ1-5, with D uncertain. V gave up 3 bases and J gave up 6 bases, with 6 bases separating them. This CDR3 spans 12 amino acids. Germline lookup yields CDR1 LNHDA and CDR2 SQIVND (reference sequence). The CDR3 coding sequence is TGTGCCAGTAGTATTTTCCGTCAGCCCCAGCATTTT. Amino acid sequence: CASSIFRQPQHF.

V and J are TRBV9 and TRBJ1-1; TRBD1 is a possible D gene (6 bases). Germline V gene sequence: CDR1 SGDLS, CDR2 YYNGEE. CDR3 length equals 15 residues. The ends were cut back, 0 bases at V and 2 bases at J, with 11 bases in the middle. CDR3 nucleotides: TGTGCCAGCAGCGTAGCGGACAGTACTAACACTGAAGCTTTCTTT. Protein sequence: CASSVADSTNTEAFF.

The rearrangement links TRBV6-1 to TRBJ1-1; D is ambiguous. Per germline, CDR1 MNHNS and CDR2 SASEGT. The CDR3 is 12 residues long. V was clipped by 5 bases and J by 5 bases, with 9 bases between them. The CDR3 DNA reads TGTGCCAGCAGTCGCCACGGGACTGAAGCTTTCTTT. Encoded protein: CASSRHGTEAFF.

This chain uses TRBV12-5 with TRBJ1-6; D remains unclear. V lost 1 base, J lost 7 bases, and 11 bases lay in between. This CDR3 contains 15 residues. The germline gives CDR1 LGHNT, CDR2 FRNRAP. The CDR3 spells CASGLAEGWNSPLHF. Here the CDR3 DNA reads TGTGCTAGTGGTTTGGCAGAGGGATGGAATTCACCCCTCCACTTT.

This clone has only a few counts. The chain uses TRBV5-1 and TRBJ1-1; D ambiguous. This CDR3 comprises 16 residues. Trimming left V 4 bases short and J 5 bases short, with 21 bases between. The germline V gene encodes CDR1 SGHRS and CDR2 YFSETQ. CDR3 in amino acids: CASSLGGLGARTEAFF. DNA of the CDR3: TGCGCCAGCAGCCTAGGAGGCTTGGGCGCGAGGACTGAAGCTTTCTTT.

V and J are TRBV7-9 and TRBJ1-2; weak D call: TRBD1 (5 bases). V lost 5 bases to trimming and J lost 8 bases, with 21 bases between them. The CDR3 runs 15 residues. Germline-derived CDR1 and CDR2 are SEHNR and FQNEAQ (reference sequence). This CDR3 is CASSLDLGGRGGYTF. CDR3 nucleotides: TGTGCCAGCAGCCTTGATCTCGGGGGAAGAGGGGGCTACACCTTC. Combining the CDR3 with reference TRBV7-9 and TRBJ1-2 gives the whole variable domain DTGVSQNPRHKITKRGQNVTFRCDPISEHNRLYWYRQTLGQGPEFLTYFQNEAQLEKSRLLSDRFSAERPKGSFSTLEIQRTEQGDSAMYLCASSLDLGGRGGYTFGSGTRLTVV.

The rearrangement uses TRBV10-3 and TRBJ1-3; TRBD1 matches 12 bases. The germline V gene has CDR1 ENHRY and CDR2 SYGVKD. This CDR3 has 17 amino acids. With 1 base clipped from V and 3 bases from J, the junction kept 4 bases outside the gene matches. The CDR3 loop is CAISEFGTGGIGNTIYF. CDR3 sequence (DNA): TGTGCCATCAGTGAGTTTGGGACAGGGGGCATTGGAAACACCATATATTTT.

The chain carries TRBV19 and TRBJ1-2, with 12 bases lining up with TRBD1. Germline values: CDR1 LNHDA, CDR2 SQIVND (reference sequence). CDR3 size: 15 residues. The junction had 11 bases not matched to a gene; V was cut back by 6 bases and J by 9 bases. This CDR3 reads CASSPPWDRGPRYTF. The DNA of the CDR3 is TGTGCCAGTAGCCCCCCCTGGGACAGGGGGCCCCGCTACACCTTC. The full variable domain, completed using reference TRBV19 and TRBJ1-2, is DGGITQSPKYLFRKEGQNVTLSCEQNLNHDAMYWYRQDPGQGLRLIYYSQIVNDFQKGDIAEGYSVSREKKESFPLTVTSAQKNPTAFYLCASSPPWDRGPRYTFGSGTRLTVV.

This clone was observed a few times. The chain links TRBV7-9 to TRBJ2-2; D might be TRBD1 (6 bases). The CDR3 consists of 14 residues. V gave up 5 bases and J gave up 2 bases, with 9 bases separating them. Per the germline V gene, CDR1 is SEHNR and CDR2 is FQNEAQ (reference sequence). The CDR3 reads CASSQDSNTGELFF. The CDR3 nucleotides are TGTGCCAGCAGCCAGGACAGTAACACCGGGGAGCTGTTTTTT.

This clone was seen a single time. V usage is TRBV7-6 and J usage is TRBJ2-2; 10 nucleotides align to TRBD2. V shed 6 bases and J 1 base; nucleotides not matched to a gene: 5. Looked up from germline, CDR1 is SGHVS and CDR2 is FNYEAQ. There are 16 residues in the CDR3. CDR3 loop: CASSYRLAGNTGELFF. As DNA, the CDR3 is TGTGCCAGCAGTTACCGACTAGCGGGGAACACCGGGGAGCTGTTTTTT.

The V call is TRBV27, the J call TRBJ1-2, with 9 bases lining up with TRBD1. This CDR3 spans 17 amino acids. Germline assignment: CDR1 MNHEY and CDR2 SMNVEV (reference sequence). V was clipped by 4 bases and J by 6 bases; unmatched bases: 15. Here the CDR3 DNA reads TGTGCCAGCAGTTCCCCATCCAGACAGGGGGGATGGGATGGCTACACCTTC. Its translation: CASSSPSRQGGWDGYTF.

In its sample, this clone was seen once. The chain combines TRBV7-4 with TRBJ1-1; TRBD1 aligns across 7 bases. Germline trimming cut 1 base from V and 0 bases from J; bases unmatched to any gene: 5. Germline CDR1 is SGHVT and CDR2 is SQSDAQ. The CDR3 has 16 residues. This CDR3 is CASSLEGDSLNTEAFF. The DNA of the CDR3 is TGTGCCAGCAGCTTAGAGGGGGACAGTCTGAACACTGAAGCTTTCTTT. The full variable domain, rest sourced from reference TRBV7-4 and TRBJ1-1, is GAGVSQSPRYKVAKRGRDVALRCDSISGHVTLYWYRQTLGQGSEVLTYSQSDAQRDKSGRPSGRFSAERPERSVSTLKIQRTEQGDSAVYLCASSLEGDSLNTEAFFGQGTRLTVV.

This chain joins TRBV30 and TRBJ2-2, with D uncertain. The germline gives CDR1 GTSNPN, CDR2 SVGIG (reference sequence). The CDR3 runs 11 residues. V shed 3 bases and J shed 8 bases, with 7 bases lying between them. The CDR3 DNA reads TGTGCCTGGAGGGTAGAAGGGGAGCTGTTTTTT. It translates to CAWRVEGELFF.

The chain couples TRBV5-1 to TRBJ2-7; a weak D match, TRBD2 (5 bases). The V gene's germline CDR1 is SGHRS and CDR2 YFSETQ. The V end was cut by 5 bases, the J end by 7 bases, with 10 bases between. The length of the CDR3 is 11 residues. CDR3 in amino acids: CASRGETEQYF. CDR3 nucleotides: TGCGCCAGCAGGGGAGAGACTGAGCAGTACTTC.

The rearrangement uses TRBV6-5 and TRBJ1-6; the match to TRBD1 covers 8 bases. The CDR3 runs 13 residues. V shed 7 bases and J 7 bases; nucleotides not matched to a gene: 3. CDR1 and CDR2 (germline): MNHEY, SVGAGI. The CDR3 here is CASTGGANSPLHF. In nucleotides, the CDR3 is TGTGCCAGCACAGGGGGCGCGAATTCACCCCTCCACTTT.

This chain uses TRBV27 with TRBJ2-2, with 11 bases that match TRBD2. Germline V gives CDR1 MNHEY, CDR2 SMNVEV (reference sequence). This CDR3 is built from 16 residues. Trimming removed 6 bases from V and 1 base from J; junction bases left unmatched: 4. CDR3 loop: CASSYGLAGNTGELFF. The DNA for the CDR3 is TGTGCCAGCAGCTACGGACTAGCGGGGAACACCGGGGAGCTGTTTTTT.

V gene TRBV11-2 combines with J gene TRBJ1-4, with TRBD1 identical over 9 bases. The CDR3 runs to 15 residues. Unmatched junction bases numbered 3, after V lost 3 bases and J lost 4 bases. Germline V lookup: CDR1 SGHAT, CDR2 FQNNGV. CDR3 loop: CASSFGTGINEKLFF. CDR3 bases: TGTGCCAGCAGCTTTGGGACAGGGATTAATGAAAAACTGTTTTTT.

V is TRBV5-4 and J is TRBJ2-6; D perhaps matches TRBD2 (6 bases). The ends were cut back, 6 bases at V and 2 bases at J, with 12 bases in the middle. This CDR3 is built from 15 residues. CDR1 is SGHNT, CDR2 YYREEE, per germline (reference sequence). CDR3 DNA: TGTGCCAGCACCCTGGGGGGAACTGGGGCCAACGTCCTGACTTTC. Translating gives CASTLGGTGANVLTF.

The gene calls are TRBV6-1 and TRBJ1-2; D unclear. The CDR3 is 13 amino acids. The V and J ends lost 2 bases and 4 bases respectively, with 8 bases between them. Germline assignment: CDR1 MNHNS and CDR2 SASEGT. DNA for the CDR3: TGTGCCAGCAGTGAACTAGTAACCTATGGCTACACCTTC. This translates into CASSELVTYGYTF.